This T cell receptor beta chain was obtained from a study of blood T cell repertoires in COVID-19. In the study overall: Sites in the United States, Italy and Spain provided acute and convalescent COVID-19 samples. From T cells, B-cell-depleted T cells, or PBMCs came the material, which was cDNA or gDNA.

In the study's own analysis: Scientists estimated how many nucleated cells there were by amplifying reference gene primers. Sequencing was performed with immunoSEQ multiplex PCR; in TCRdb, only in-frame clones are kept and a portion is missing. The V and J calls and clone size were taken over from that table, and D and trimming were inferred from the DNA. The data show about 110,000 clones, 88% seen once. V dropped 1 base and J dropped 5 bases, with 11 bases sitting between them. CDR1 is MGHRA and CDR2 is YSYEKL in the germline V gene. This CDR3 contains 14 residues. The source is a human donor in a cohort sampled during active COVID-19. The sequencing sample was made of peripheral blood. The V and J genes are TRBV4-1 and TRBJ2-5; D not certain. The DNA of the CDR3 is TGCGCCAGCAGCCAAGGACAATCCAAGGAGACCCAGTACTTC. Protein: CASSQGQSKETQYF.